This note documents a single T cell receptor beta chain sequence. This entry comes from a study of blood T cell repertoires in COVID-19. Assay used: immunoSEQ multiplex PCR; TCRdb lists only in-frame clones, some missing. Of about 400,000 clones in the sample, 85% to 90% were seen once. Each participant's cohort was designated according to participant-reported clinical history. Germline loops: CDR1 SQVTM, CDR2 ANQGSEA. This CDR3 region has 13 residues. The V gene end was trimmed by 7 bases and the J gene end by 7 bases; junction bases not matched to a gene: 9. The chain is built from TRBV29-1 and TRBJ1-5; TRBD1 matches 8 bases. The source of this sequence is a woman under 40 with acute COVID-19. The sequenced material came from PBMCs or T cells enriched from blood (not recorded which). CDR3 sequence reads: CSDRTGSGQPQHF. As DNA, the CDR3 is TGCAGCGACCGGACAGGGTCCGGGCAGCCCCAGCATTTT.